This TCR beta chain stems from a study of beta chain features in type 1 diabetes. Broader study findings: The VDJ junctions of type 1 diabetes patients carried fewer insertions and more deletions.

TCRB transcripts that were expressed got sequenced, as all of the isolated RNA had been reverse transcribed. TCRdb's table, derived via immunoSEQ multiplex PCR, lists solely in-frame clones and lacks some. The sample lists about 410,000 clones, approximately 13% seen once, with roughly 0.036% in the top ten. The CDR3 has 13 residues. V lost 6 bases to trimming and J lost 6 bases, with 12 bases between them. The germline gives CDR1 SNHLY, CDR2 FYNNEI. Turning to this clone: Its antigen is not identified.

The chain has TRBV2 and TRBJ2-1; TRBD2 might be the D (5 bases). Material: naive CD4+ T cells from blood. This sequence originates from a young man in good health. The chain's CDR3 is CASRESRGNEQFF. For the CDR3, the DNA is TGTGCCAGCAGAGAAAGCCGGGGCAATGAGCAGTTCTTC.